The present entry profiles one T cell receptor (beta chain) with its context. The data were obtained in a study of control samples from healthy donors and cancer patients. Repertoires were generated with immunoSEQ multiplex PCR, while TCRdb's copy carries only in-frame clones and drops some. The sample has 70,000 or so clones, roughly 80% seen once; the top ten hold more than 12%. This CDR3 contains 12 residues. CDR1 is KGHSH and CDR2 is LQKENI in the germline V gene. Trimming pared 5 bases from V and 7 bases from J, leaving 8 bases between. The genes are TRBV18 and TRBJ1-4; a weak D match, TRBD1 (5 bases). The specimen sequenced was blood. The TCR was taken from a middle-aged man in good health. This CDR3 is CASSRGGEKLFF. DNA of the CDR3: TGTGCCAGCTCAAGGGGTGGTGAAAAACTGTTTTTT.